This record covers a single T cell receptor (beta chain). Here immunoSEQ multiplex PCR was the method, and the copy in TCRdb shows in-frame clones only, minus some. The table shows about 400,000 clones, with 70% to 90% occurring only once. These data are taken from a study of blood T cell repertoires in COVID-19. There are 14 residues in the CDR3. Trimming removed 6 bases at V and 1 base at J, with 10 bases between. Germline CDR1 SGHRS, CDR2 YFSETQ. The rearrangement uses TRBV5-1 and TRBJ2-2, with D possibly TRBD1 on 5 matching bases. This receptor was identified in a man aged 35 to 55 in a cohort exposed to, infected with or recovered from COVID-19 (not recorded which). What was sequenced was PBMCs or T cells enriched from blood (not recorded which). In nucleotides, the CDR3 is TGCGCCAGCACCCCTACAGGGAACACCGGGGAGCTGTTTTTT. This encodes CASTPTGNTGELFF.